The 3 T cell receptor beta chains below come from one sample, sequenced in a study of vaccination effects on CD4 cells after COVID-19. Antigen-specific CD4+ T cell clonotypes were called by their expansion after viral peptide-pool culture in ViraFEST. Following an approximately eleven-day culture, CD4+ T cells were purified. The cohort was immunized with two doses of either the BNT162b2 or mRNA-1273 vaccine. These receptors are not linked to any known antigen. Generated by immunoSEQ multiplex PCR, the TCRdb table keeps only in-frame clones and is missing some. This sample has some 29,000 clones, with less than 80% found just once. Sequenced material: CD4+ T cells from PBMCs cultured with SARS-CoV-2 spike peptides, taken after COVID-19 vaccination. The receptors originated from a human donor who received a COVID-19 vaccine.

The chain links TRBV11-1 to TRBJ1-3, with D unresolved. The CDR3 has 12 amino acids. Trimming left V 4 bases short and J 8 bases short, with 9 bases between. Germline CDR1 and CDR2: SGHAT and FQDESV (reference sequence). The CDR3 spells CASSSYGDTIYF. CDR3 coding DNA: TGTGCCAGCAGCTCCTACGGGGACACCATATATTTT. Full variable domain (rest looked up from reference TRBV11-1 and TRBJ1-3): EAEVAQSPRYKITEKSQAVAFWCDPISGHATLYWYRQILGQGPELLVQFQDESVVDDSQLPKDRFSAERLKGVDSTLKIQPAELGDSAMYLCASSSYGDTIYFGEGSWLTVV.

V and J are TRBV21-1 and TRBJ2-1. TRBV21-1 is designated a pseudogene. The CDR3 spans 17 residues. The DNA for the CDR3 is TGTGCCAGCAGCAAAGCTCCAAGGTCCAGTACCTACAATGAGCAGTTCTTC. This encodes CASSKAPRSSTYNEQFF.

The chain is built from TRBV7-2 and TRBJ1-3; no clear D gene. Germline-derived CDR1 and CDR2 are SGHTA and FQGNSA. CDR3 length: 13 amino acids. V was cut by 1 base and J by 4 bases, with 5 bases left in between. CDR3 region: CASSLVKGNTIYF. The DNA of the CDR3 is TGTGCCAGCAGCTTAGTGAAGGGAAACACCATATATTTT.